These 6 T cell receptor delta chains were sequenced from one sample in a study of gamma-delta chains in newborns, infants, children. TCRdb called clones from the reads again using CATT. The sample records about 1,300 delta-chain clones, approximately 1.2% being singletons. Specimen: blood. The receptors were gathered from a child in good health.

This clone was picked up a small number of times. TCRdb shows a much larger clone's protein in place of this DNA's translation, and the two differ at residue 4, likely through a read error; the protein shown is translated from the DNA. The rearrangement uses TRDV2 and TRDJ1, with 9 bases fitting TRDD3. The CDR3 contains 16 residues. The germline gives CDR1 GEAIGNYY, CDR2 EKD. The CDR3 is CACGTVGDKAGDKLIF. CDR3 DNA sequence: TGTGCCTGTGGCACCGTGGGGGATAAGGCTGGCGATAAACTCATCTTT.

The table lists this clone with a few counts. The translation of this DNA and the TCRdb protein of a much larger clone differ at residue 8, probably owing to a read error; the protein shown here is translated from the DNA. This rearrangement joins TRDV2 to TRDJ1; no firm D call. Trimming left V 3 bases short and J 3 bases short, with 13 bases between. Germline V gives CDR1 GEAIGNYY, CDR2 EKD. The CDR3 runs to 14 residues. The CDR3, as DNA: TGTGCCTGTGACTCTGTACTGTGGTCCGATAAACTCATCTTT. It specifies CACDSVLWSDKLIF.

This clone was picked up a small number of times. This sequence is one base from a far larger clone and is likely a read error. Other DNA variants within this sample encode the same CDR3. The CDR3, as DNA: TGTGCCTGTGACGCGATACTGGGGGCCAGTCGCGGCACCGATAAACTCATCTTT. Protein sequence: CACDAILGASRGTDKLIF. The gene calls are TRDV2 and TRDJ1, with 8 bases matching TRDD3. Trimming cost V 3 bases and J 1 base; bases outside gene matches: 15. Germline values: CDR1 GEAIGNYY, CDR2 EKD. The CDR3 totals 18 residues.

This clone was counted between two and nine times. The protein in TCRdb stems from a much larger clone and differs at residue 15 from this DNA's translation, likely a read error; here the protein is translated from the DNA. The chain uses TRDV2 and TRDJ1; 9 bases map to TRDD3. This CDR3 comprises 17 residues. CDR1 is GEAIGNYY, CDR2 EKD, per germline. The CDR3 DNA sequence: TGTGCCTGTGACACCGTCTCTGGGGGATCTAACACCGATAAACCCATCTTT. Protein: CACDTVSGGSNTDKPIF.

Details on this clone: This DNA's translation differs at residue 11 from TCRdb's protein, which comes from a much larger clone; a read error is likely, and the protein shown is translated from the DNA. The V call is TRDV2, the J call TRDJ1; the match to TRDD3 covers 11 bases. V dropped 1 base and J dropped 0; count of bases not matched to a gene: 9. The germline gives CDR1 GEAIGNYY, CDR2 EKD. This CDR3 comprises 18 residues. The CDR3 is CACDTLGDTSWDTDKLIF. The DNA for the CDR3 is TGTGCCTGTGACACGTTGGGGGATACGTCCTGGGACACCGATAAACTCATCTTT.

Concerning this clone itself: The TCRdb protein, from a much larger clone, departs from this DNA's translation at residue 9, likely by read error; the protein shown derives from the DNA. The chain recombines TRDV2 with TRDJ1, with TRDD3 identical over 8 bases. This CDR3 spans 18 amino acids. The germline V gene has CDR1 GEAIGNYY and CDR2 EKD. Trimming cost V 1 base and J 0 bases; bases outside gene matches: 12. In DNA form, the CDR3 reads TGTGCCTGTGACACTCTACTGGGGGGTACGCCACACACCGATAAACTCATCTTT. As protein: CACDTLLGGTPHTDKLIF.